Shown below are 23 T cell receptor beta chains from a single sample sequenced in a study of control samples from healthy donors and cancer patients. The method was immunoSEQ multiplex PCR; TCRdb's version includes in-frame clones alone and lacks a portion of them. Here the sample spans 400,000 to 450,000 clones, more than 80% being singletons. Sequenced material: PBMCs. The receptors were sampled from a man aged 40-49 years with head and neck cancer.

J is TRBJ2-3 and V is TRBV28; D is undetermined. CDR3 length: 14 residues. Germline V CDR1 and CDR2: MDHEN, SYDVKM. V was pared by 2 bases and J by 2 bases, with 8 bases between. CDR3 bases: TGTGCCAGCAGTTTAGGTGGTCACACAGATACGCAGTATTTT. Its protein is CASSLGGHTDTQYF.

Only one count was recorded for this clone. This sequence joins TRBV11-2 and TRBJ2-1; D might be TRBD1 or TRBD2, each matching 5 bases. Trimming shortened V by 2 bases and J by 5 bases, and 13 bases separated the two germline ends. Germline V CDR1 and CDR2: SGHAT, FQNNGV. The CDR3 is 15 amino acids. CDR3 sequence reads: CASSLYGAGDNEQFF. CDR3 in DNA: TGTGCCAGCAGCTTATATGGGGCGGGCGACAATGAGCAGTTCTTC.

The chain couples TRBV6-6 to TRBJ2-7; possibly TRBD1 for D (6 bases). The CDR3 is 14 residues long. Germline-derived CDR1 and CDR2 are MNHNY and SVGAGI (reference sequence). Between the trimmed V and J ends, which lost 5 bases and 4 bases, there was a span of 15 bases. CDR3 residues: CASSPNRVAYEQYF. In DNA form, the CDR3 reads TGTGCCAGCAGTCCAAACAGGGTTGCGTACGAGCAGTACTTC.

The table lists this clone with a count of one. This rearrangement joins TRBV6-5 to TRBJ2-2; D tentatively reads TRBD1 or TRBD2 (5 bases each). The V gene's germline CDR1 is MNHEY and CDR2 SVGAGI. The ends were cut back, 4 bases at V and 4 bases at J, with 13 bases in the middle. CDR3 size: 15 residues. CDR3 loop: CASSSRDGSTGELFF. The CDR3, as DNA: TGTGCCAGCAGTTCCCGGGACGGGTCCACCGGGGAGCTGTTTTTT.

The chain recombines TRBV30 with TRBJ1-2; D not resolved. This CDR3 contains 15 residues. V was clipped by 0 bases and J by 4 bases, with 15 bases between them. Germline assignment: CDR1 GTSNPN and CDR2 SVGIG (reference sequence). The CDR3 DNA reads TGTGCCTGGAGTGTGCCCCCGGCAAGAGCCTATGGCTACACCTTC. It codes for CAWSVPPARAYGYTF.

The V call is TRBV4-1, the J call TRBJ2-7; TRBD1 agrees at 8 bases. CDR3 size: 16 residues. Trimming removed 2 bases from V and 11 bases from J; junction bases left unmatched: 17. CDR1 and CDR2 (germline): MGHRA, YSYEKL. Written as DNA, the CDR3 is TGCGCCAGCAGCCAAACGCCGGGACAGGCAAAAACGGCAGAGTACTTC. Protein: CASSQTPGQAKTAEYF.

The CDR3 sequence: CASNPTDISYNSPLHF. The CDR3 DNA sequence: TGTGCCAGCAACCCAACGGACATCTCCTATAATTCACCCCTCCACTTT. This rearrangement joins TRBV9 to TRBJ1-6; tentative D call: TRBD1 (5 bases). The V end was cut by 6 bases, the J end by 0 bases, with 13 bases between. The germline gives CDR1 SGDLS, CDR2 YYNGEE. The CDR3 totals 16 residues.

The CDR3 spells CASSAGQGTDTQYF. The CDR3 DNA is TGCGCCAGCAGCGCGGGACAGGGCACAGATACGCAGTATTTT. The chain combines TRBV5-1 with TRBJ2-3; 8 positions match TRBD1. V was pared by 4 bases and J by 1 base, with 2 bases of the junction left unmatched. This CDR3 contains 14 residues. Germline V lookup: CDR1 SGHRS, CDR2 YFSETQ. Looking up the rest from reference TRBV5-1 and TRBJ2-3 gives the full variable domain: KAGVTQTPRYLIKTRGQQVTLSCSPISGHRSVSWYQQTPGQGLQFLFEYFSETQRNKGNFPGRFSGRQFSNSRSEMNVSTLELGDSALYLCASSAGQGTDTQYFGPGTRLTVL.

The chain is built from TRBV7-8 and TRBJ1-3; D ambiguous. This CDR3 contains 15 residues. The ends were cut back, 3 bases at V and 0 bases at J, with 9 bases in the middle. Germline assignment: CDR1 SGHVS and CDR2 FQNEAQ. DNA of the CDR3: TGTGCCAGCAGCTTGGCAGGCAGCTCTGGAAACACCATATATTTT. It codes for CASSLAGSSGNTIYF.

The chain is built from TRBV10-3 and TRBJ1-5; D is unresolved. Trimming removed 3 bases from V and 5 bases from J, with 5 bases in between. The CDR3 contains 12 residues. The germline V gene has CDR1 ENHRY and CDR2 SYGVKD. The CDR3, as DNA: TGTGCCATCAGTGACGCGGATCAGCCCCAGCATTTT. It encodes CAISDADQPQHF.

The V gene is TRBV6-1, the J gene TRBJ1-5; D is unresolved. Germline values: CDR1 MNHNS, CDR2 SASEGT. The V end lost 0 bases, the J end lost 5 bases, and 11 bases lay between the germline ends. The CDR3 sequence is 15 residues long. The CDR3 DNA sequence: TGTGCCAGCAGTGAAGCGGCAGTAAGTTATCAGCCCCAGCATTTT. The encoded protein is CASSEAAVSYQPQHF.

The chain recombines TRBV30 with TRBJ1-3; TRBD1 matches 7 bases. Germline V gene data show CDR1 as GTSNPN and CDR2 as SVGIG (reference sequence). The ends lost 0 bases at V and 8 bases at J; junction bases unmatched: 10. This CDR3 comprises 15 residues. The CDR3 region is CAWSVPDRDQYTIYF. CDR3 in DNA: TGTGCCTGGAGTGTACCTGACAGGGATCAGTACACCATATATTTT.

The chain combines TRBV10-3 with TRBJ2-2; tentative D call: TRBD1 (5 bases). The CDR3 is 14 amino acids. V was shortened by 4 bases and J by 1 base, with 7 bases between the two germline ends. Looked up from germline, CDR1 is ENHRY and CDR2 is SYGVKD. The CDR3 loop reads CAISVDRNTGELFF. In nucleotides, the CDR3 is TGTGCCATCAGTGTAGACAGGAACACCGGGGAGCTGTTTTTT.

The chain uses TRBV15 and TRBJ1-1; D is undetermined. The length of the CDR3 is 14 residues. The germline V gene has CDR1 LNHNV and CDR2 YYDKDF (reference sequence). V was pared by 0 bases and J by 4 bases, with 9 bases between. The CDR3 sequence: CATSREAGGTEAFF. In DNA form, the CDR3 reads TGTGCCACCAGCAGAGAAGCGGGAGGCACTGAAGCTTTCTTT.

V usage is TRBV9 and J usage is TRBJ2-5, with D perhaps being TRBD1 or TRBD2 (6 bases each). V was pared by 0 bases and J by 2 bases, with 17 bases between. Germline V CDR1 and CDR2: SGDLS, YYNGEE. This CDR3 comprises 17 residues. The CDR3 sequence: CASSVATGAAQQETQYF. The CDR3, as DNA: TGTGCCAGCAGCGTAGCTACGGGGGCCGCACAACAAGAGACCCAGTACTTC.

This chain links TRBV9 with TRBJ2-2; maybe TRBD2 (5 bases). The V end was cut by 3 bases, the J end by 7 bases, with 16 bases between. The germline gives CDR1 SGDLS, CDR2 YYNGEE. The CDR3 has 15 residues. The CDR3 region has the DNA TGTGCCAGCAGCGCCATGACCGGGGATGGCGGGGAGCTGTTTTTT. Protein: CASSAMTGDGGELFF.

This sequence joins TRBV18 and TRBJ1-1; 8 nucleotides agree with TRBD1. The CDR3 loop spans 14 amino acids. J lost 4 bases, V lost 3 bases, and 4 bases had no gene match. The V gene's germline CDR1 is KGHSH and CDR2 LQKENI. The CDR3 loop is CASSPPDRATEAFF. CDR3 DNA sequence: TGTGCCAGCTCACCTCCGGACAGGGCCACTGAAGCTTTCTTT. The variable domain in full, completed from reference TRBV18 and TRBJ1-1, reads NAGVMQNPRHLVRRRGQEARLRCSPMKGHSHVYWYRQLPEEGLKFMVYLQKENIIDESGMPKERFSAEFPKEGPSILRIQQVVRGDSAAYFCASSPPDRATEAFFGQGTRLTVV.

This clone has a handful of counts. The chain couples TRBV5-1 to TRBJ2-7, with a tentative D call TRBD1 (6 bases). Germline V lookup: CDR1 SGHRS, CDR2 YFSETQ. Trimming removed 3 bases from V and 3 bases from J, with 16 bases in between. This CDR3 has 15 amino acids. The CDR3 DNA reads TGCGCCAGCAGCTCCTGGCTCAAAGGGGGCTACGAGCAGTACTTC. This encodes CASSSWLKGGYEQYF.

There are a few counts of this clone. This sequence joins TRBV27 and TRBJ2-2; 7 nucleotides match TRBD1. This CDR3 region has 16 residues. The V and J ends lost 5 bases and 3 bases, in that order; junction bases with no gene match: 9. Germline values: CDR1 MNHEY, CDR2 SMNVEV (reference sequence). DNA for the CDR3: TGTGCCAGCAGTCCCTACAGGGGTAGGGACACCGGGGAGCTGTTTTTT. It specifies CASSPYRGRDTGELFF.

A few counts support this clone. The chain joins TRBV28 to TRBJ1-2; no reliable D call. Deletions cut 1 base from V and 4 bases from J, with 19 bases between. Germline V gene data show CDR1 as MDHEN and CDR2 as SYDVKM. The CDR3 is 17 residues long. The CDR3 sequence: CASSLSGGSGIGYGYTF. In DNA form, the CDR3 reads TGTGCCAGCAGTTTATCCGGCGGCTCCGGTATCGGCTATGGCTACACCTTC.

The chain is built from TRBV29-1 and TRBJ2-7; D tentatively fits TRBD1 or TRBD2 (5 bases each). The CDR3 is made up of 13 amino acids. The germline CDR1 and CDR2 sequences are SQVTM and ANQGSEA. Trimming removed 4 bases at V and 5 bases at J, with 15 bases between. The CDR3 is CSVAGTGFNEQYF. The CDR3 DNA reads as TGCAGCGTTGCCGGGACGGGGTTTAACGAGCAGTACTTC.

The V call is TRBV12-3 or TRBV12-4, the J call TRBJ2-3; D not resolved. The CDR3 contains 13 residues. V was trimmed by 6 bases and J by 4 bases, leaving 11 bases between them. As DNA, the CDR3 is TGTGCCAGCAGGCGAGGATGGGCAGATACGCAGTATTTT. The encoded protein is CASRRGWADTQYF.

V usage is TRBV28 and J usage is TRBJ1-1, with 9 bases matching TRBD1. CDR3 length: 17 residues. Losses at the gene ends were 5 bases for V and 2 bases for J; bases not matched to a gene: 12. Germline CDR1 MDHEN, CDR2 SYDVKM. CDR3 sequence (DNA): TGTGCCAGCAGTAATCCACAGGGGGCTGGCCGAAACACTGAAGCTTTCTTT. This encodes CASSNPQGAGRNTEAFF. Filled out from reference TRBV28 and TRBJ1-1, the complete variable domain reads DVKVTQSSRYLVKRTGEKVFLECVQDMDHENMFWYRQDPGLGLRLIYFSYDVKMKEKGDIPEGYSVSREKKERFSLILESASTNQTSMYLCASSNPQGAGRNTEAFFGQGTRLTVV.